What follows are 8 T cell receptor beta chains derived from one specimen sequenced in a study of long-term antiretroviral therapy in people with HIV (dated by TCRdb to between 2021 and 2023). The immunoSEQ hsTCRB v3.0 assay was used at survey level resolution to sequence the TRB variable region. TCRdb mirrors the immuneACCESS table, restricted to in-frame sequences. Some clones are absent from its copies; in checked studies, under half trace to an unresolved V gene, and the reason for the others is unknown. For this sample the table gives some 22,000 clones, of which around four fifths were detected only once. The ten largest clones capture 3% to 4% of the sample. The sample consisted of unsorted PBMCs, taken 4 years after starting antiretroviral therapy. The receptor source for this set is a man aged 18 to 30 with HIV.

This clone turned up a few times. The chain has TRBV2 and TRBJ1-3, with D possibly TRBD1 on 6 matching bases. CDR3 length equals 14 residues. The V end was cut by 6 bases, the J end by 2 bases, with 11 bases between. CDR1 is SNHLY, CDR2 FYNNEI, per germline. Written as DNA, the CDR3 is TGTGCCAGCAGACCACAGGGACCTGGAAACACCATATATTTT. Translation gives CASRPQGPGNTIYF.

V gene TRBV5-1 combines with J gene TRBJ2-5; D perhaps matches TRBD2 (7 bases). CDR1 is SGHRS and CDR2 is YFSETQ in the germline V gene. The CDR3 sequence is 14 residues long. Trimming left V 2 bases short and J 4 bases short, with 12 bases between. This chain's CDR3 is CASSFEGGGETQYF. As DNA, the CDR3 is TGCGCCAGCAGCTTCGAGGGGGGGGGAGAGACCCAGTACTTC.

The chain links TRBV29-1 to TRBJ1-2; D perhaps matches TRBD1 (6 bases). V was clipped by 3 bases and J by 5 bases, with 19 bases between them. Germline V lookup: CDR1 SQVTM, CDR2 ANQGSEA. CDR3 length: 15 amino acids. DNA of the CDR3: TGCAGCGTTGAGGACGAAACAGGGTTCCCTTATGGCTACACCTTC. It encodes CSVEDETGFPYGYTF.

The chain combines TRBV15 with TRBJ1-5; no clear D. This CDR3 has 16 amino acids. The V end was cut by 1 base, the J end by 0 bases, with 10 bases between. The germline gives CDR1 LNHNV, CDR2 YYDKDF (reference sequence). The CDR3 coding sequence is TGTGCCACCAGCAGAGTGGTGGCAGATAGCAATCAGCCCCAGCATTTT. It is translated as CATSRVVADSNQPQHF.

The chain combines TRBV28 with TRBJ2-2; D perhaps matches TRBD1 (7 bases). This CDR3 is 15 amino acids long. The V gene lost 7 bases and the J gene lost 6 bases, with 18 bases spanning the gap. The V gene's germline CDR1 is MDHEN and CDR2 SYDVKM. This chain's CDR3 is CASISNGRGAGELFF. The CDR3, as DNA: TGTGCCAGCATCTCTAACGGCAGGGGGGCCGGGGAGCTGTTTTTT.

The chain couples TRBV6-1 to TRBJ1-5; D remains unclear. Germline V gene data show CDR1 as MNHNS and CDR2 as SASEGT. V was cut by 9 bases and J by 6 bases, with 21 bases left in between. The CDR3 is 15 amino acids. DNA for the CDR3: TGTGCCAGGCTCTTAAAGGCTCTAAAGGTTCAGCCCCAGCATTTT. Residues: CARLLKALKVQPQHF.

The chain joins TRBV5-1 to TRBJ1-4; D is perhaps TRBD1 (5 bases). The germline CDR1 and CDR2 sequences are SGHRS and YFSETQ. The CDR3 runs 14 residues. Trimming cost V 5 bases and J 7 bases, with 15 bases left between them. The CDR3 region has the DNA TGCGCCAGCAGGTCCGGTAGGGGAGGTGAAAAACTGTTTTTT. Its translation is CASRSGRGGEKLFF.

This clone was detected only a few times. The chain has TRBV19 and TRBJ1-6; TRBD1 matches 7 bases. The CDR3 extends over 15 amino acids. The V gene's germline CDR1 is LNHDA and CDR2 SQIVND (reference sequence). V gave up 5 bases and J gave up 4 bases; unmatched junction bases: 5. The CDR3 region is CASSAVTGYNSPLHF. CDR3 nucleotide sequence: TGTGCCAGTAGTGCCGTGACAGGGTATAATTCACCCCTCCACTTT.